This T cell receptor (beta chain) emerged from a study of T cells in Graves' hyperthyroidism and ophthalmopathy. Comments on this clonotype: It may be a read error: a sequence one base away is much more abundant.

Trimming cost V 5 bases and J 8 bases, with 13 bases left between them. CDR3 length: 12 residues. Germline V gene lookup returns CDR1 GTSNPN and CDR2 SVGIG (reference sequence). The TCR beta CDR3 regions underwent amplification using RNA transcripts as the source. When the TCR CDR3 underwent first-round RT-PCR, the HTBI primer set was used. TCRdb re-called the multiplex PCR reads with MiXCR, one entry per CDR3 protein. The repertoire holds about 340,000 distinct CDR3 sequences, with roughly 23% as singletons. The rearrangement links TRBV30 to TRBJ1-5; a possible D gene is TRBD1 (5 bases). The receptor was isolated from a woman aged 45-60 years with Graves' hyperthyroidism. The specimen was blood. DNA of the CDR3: TGTGCCTGGGGCAGGCCGGGGGAGCCCCAGCATTTT. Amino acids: CAWGRPGEPQHF.